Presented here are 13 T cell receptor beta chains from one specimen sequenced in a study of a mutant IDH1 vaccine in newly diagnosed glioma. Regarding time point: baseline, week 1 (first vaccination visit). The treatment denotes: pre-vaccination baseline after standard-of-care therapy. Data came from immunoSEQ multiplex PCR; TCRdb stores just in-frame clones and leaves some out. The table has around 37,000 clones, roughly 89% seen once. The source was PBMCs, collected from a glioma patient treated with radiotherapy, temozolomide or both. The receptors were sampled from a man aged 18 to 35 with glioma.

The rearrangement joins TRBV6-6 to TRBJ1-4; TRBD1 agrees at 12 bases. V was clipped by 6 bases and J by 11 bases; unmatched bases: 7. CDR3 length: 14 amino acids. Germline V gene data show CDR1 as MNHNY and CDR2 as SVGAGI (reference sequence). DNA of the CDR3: TGTGCCAGCAGACCGGGACAGGGGGCTTGGAAACTGTTTTTT. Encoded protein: CASRPGQGAWKLFF.

CDR3 region: CASSLDVGQANTGELFF. The CDR3 DNA reads as TGTGCCAGCAGCTTAGACGTAGGGCAGGCCAACACCGGGGAGCTGTTTTTT. V is TRBV7-2 and J is TRBJ2-2; D gene ambiguous. The CDR3 spans 17 residues. Trimming left V 1 base short and J 2 bases short, with 14 bases between. Germline V lookup: CDR1 SGHTA, CDR2 FQGNSA.

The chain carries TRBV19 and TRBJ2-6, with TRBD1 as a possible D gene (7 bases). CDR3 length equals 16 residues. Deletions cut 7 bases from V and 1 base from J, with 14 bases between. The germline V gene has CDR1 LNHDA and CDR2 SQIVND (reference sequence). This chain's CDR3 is CASKEGAVSGANVLTF. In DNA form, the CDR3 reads TGTGCCAGTAAGGAGGGGGCTGTTTCTGGGGCCAACGTCCTGACTTTC.

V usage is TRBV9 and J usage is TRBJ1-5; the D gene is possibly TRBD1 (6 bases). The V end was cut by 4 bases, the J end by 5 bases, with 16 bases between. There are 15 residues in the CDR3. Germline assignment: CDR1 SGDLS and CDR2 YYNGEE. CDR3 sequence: CASSSRPGGDQPQHF. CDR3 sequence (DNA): TGTGCCAGCAGCTCTCGGCCTGGGGGCGATCAGCCCCAGCATTTT.

CDR3 DNA: TGTGCCAGCACCCCCGGTACTAATGAAAAACTGTTTTTT. Protein: CASTPGTNEKLFF. The rearrangement uses TRBV6-5 and TRBJ1-4, with no clear D. V lost 7 bases and J lost 2, with 8 bases in between. The CDR3 length is 13 residues. CDR1 is MNHEY, CDR2 SVGAGI, per germline.

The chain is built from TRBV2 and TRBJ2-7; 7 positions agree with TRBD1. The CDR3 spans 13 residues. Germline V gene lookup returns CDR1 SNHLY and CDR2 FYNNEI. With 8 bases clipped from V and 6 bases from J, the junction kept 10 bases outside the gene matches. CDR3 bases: TGTGCCAGCCTGACCACAGGGGTGAGCGAGCAGTACTTC. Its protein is CASLTTGVSEQYF. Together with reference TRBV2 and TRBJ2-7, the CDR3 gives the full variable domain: EPEVTQTPSHQVTQMGQEVILRCVPISNHLYFYWYRQILGQKVEFLVSFYNNEISEKSEIFDDQFSVERPDGSNFTLKIRSTKLEDSAMYFCASLTTGVSEQYFGPGTRLTVT.

CDR3 sequence reads: CASSFGPLGAGGWETQYF. The CDR3 DNA reads as TGTGCCAGCAGCTTCGGCCCTCTGGGAGCGGGGGGTTGGGAGACCCAGTACTTC. The chain joins TRBV27 to TRBJ2-5, with 9 bases identical to TRBD2. V dropped 6 bases and J dropped 5; count of bases not matched to a gene: 19. Germline-derived CDR1 and CDR2 are MNHEY and SMNVEV (reference sequence). CDR3 length: 18 amino acids.

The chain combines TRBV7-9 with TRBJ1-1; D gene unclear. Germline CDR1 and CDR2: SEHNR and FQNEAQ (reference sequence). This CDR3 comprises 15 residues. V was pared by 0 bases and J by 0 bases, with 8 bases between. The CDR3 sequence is CASSLAAELNTEAFF. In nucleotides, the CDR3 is TGTGCCAGCAGCTTAGCTGCGGAACTGAACACTGAAGCTTTCTTT.

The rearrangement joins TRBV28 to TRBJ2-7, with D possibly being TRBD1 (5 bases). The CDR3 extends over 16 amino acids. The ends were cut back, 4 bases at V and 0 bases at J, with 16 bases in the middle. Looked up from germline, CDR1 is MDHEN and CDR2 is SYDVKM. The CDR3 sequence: CASSSTDQGNSYEQYF. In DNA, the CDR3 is TGTGCCAGCAGTTCCACCGACCAGGGAAACTCCTACGAGCAGTACTTC.

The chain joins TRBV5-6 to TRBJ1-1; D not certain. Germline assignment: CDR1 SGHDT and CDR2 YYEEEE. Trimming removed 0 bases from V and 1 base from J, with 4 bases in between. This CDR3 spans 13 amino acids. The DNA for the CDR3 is TGTGCCAGCAGCTTGGGCAGGAACACTGAAGCTTTCTTT. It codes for CASSLGRNTEAFF.

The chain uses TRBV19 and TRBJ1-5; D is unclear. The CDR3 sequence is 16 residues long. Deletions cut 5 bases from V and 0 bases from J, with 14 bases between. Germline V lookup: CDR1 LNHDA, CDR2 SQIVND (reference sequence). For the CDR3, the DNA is TGTGCCAGTAGTCCCCGCGCGAGCTATAGCAATCAGCCCCAGCATTTT. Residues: CASSPRASYSNQPQHF.

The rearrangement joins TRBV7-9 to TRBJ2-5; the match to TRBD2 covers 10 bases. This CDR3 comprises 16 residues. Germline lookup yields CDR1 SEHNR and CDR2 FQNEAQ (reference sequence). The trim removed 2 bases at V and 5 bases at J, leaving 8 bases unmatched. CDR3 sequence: CASSLQSGRARETQYF. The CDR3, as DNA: TGTGCCAGCAGCTTACAGAGCGGGAGGGCCCGGGAGACCCAGTACTTC.

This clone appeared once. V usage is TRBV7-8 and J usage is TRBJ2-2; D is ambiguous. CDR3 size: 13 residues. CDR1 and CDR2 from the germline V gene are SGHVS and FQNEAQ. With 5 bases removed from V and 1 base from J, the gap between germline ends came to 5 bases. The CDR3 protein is CASSPLNTGELFF. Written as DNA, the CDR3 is TGTGCCAGCAGCCCGCTGAACACCGGGGAGCTGTTTTTT.